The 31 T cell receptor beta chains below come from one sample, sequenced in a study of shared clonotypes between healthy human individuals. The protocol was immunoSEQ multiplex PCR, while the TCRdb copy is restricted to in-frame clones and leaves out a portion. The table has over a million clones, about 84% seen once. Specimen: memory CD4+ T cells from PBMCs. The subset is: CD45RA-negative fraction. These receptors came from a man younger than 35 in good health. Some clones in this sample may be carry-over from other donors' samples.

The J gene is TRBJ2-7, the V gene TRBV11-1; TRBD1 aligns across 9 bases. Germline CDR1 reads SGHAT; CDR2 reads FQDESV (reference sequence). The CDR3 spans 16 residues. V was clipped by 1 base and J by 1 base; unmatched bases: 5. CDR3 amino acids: CASSLGQGGRSYEQYF. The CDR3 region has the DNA TGTGCCAGCAGCTTAGGACAGGGGGGCAGGTCCTACGAGCAGTACTTC.

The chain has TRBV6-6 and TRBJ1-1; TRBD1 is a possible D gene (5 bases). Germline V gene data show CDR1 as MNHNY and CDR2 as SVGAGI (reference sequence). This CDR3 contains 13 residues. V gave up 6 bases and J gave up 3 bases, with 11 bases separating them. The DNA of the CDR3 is TGTGCCAGCAGGCCCGGGACCTACACTGAAGCTTTCTTT. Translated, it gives CASRPGTYTEAFF.

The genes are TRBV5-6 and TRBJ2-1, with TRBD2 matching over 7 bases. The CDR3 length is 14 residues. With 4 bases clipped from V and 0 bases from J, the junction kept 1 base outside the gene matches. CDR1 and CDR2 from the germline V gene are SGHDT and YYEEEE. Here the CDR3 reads CASSRTSSYNEQFF. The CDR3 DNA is TGTGCCAGCAGCCGGACTAGCTCCTACAATGAGCAGTTCTTC.

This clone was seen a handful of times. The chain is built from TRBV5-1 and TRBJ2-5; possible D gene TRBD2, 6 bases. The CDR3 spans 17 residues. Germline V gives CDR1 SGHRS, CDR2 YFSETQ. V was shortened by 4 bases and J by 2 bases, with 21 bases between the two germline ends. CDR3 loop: CASSDGPLGGGQETQYF. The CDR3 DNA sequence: TGCGCCAGCAGCGATGGACCCCTGGGGGGAGGTCAAGAGACCCAGTACTTC. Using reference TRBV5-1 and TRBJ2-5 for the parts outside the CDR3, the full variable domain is KAGVTQTPRYLIKTRGQQVTLSCSPISGHRSVSWYQQTPGQGLQFLFEYFSETQRNKGNFPGRFSGRQFSNSRSEMNVSTLELGDSALYLCASSDGPLGGGQETQYFGPGTRLLVL.

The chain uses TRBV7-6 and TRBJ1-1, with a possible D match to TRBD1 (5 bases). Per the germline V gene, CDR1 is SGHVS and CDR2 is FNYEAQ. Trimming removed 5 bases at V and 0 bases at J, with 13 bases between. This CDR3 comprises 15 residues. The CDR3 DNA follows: TGTGCCAGCAGCCCCAGACAGACCATGAACACTGAAGCTTTCTTT. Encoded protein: CASSPRQTMNTEAFF.

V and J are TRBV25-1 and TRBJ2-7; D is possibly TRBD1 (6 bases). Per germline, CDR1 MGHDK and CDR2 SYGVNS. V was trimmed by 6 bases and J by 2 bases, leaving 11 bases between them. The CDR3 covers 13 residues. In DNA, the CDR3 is TGTGCCAGCAGCAGGGGTCAGACCTACGAGCAGTACTTC. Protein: CASSRGQTYEQYF.

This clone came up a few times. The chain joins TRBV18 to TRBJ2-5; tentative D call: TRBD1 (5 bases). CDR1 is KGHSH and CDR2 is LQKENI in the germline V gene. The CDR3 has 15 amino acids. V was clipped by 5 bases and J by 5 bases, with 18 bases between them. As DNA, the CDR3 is TGTGCCAGCTCAAGGGGCGGAGTTCCCGTGGAGACCCAGTACTTC. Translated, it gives CASSRGGVPVETQYF.

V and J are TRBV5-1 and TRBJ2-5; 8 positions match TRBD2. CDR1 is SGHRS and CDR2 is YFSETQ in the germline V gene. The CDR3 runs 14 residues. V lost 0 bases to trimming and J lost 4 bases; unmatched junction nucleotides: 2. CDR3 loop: CASSLGTSLETQYF. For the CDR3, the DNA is TGCGCCAGCAGCTTGGGGACTAGCTTAGAGACCCAGTACTTC.

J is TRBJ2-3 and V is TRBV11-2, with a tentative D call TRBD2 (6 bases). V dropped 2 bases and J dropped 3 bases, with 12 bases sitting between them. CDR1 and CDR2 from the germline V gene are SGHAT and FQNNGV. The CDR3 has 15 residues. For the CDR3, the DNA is TGTGCCAGCAGCTTAACGGGAGCTGAGACAGATACGCAGTATTTT. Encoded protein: CASSLTGAETDTQYF.

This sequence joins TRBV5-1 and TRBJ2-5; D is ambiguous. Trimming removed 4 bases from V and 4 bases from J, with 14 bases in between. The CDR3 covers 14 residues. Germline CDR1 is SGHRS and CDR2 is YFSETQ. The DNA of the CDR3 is TGCGCCAGCAGCGCGATAACCCCGATAGAGACCCAGTACTTC. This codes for CASSAITPIETQYF.

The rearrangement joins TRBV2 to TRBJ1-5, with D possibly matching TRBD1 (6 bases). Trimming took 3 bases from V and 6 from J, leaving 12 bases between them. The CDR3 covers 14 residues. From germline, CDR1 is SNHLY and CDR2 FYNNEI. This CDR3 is CASSDSTGGQPQHF. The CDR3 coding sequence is TGTGCCAGCAGTGATTCGACAGGCGGTCAGCCCCAGCATTTT.

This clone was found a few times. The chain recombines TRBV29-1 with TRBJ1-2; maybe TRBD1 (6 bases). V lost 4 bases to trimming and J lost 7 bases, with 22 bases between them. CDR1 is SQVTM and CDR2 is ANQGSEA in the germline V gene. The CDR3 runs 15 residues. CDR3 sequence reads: CSVGGPDRIYAGYTF. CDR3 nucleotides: TGCAGCGTTGGTGGCCCCGACAGGATCTATGCTGGCTACACCTTC. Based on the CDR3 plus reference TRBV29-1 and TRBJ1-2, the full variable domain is SAVISQKPSRDICQRGTSLTIQCQVDSQVTMMFWYRQQPGQSLTLIATANQGSEATYESGFVIDKFPISRPNLTFSTLTVSNMSPEDSSIYLCSVGGPDRIYAGYTFGSGTRLTVV.

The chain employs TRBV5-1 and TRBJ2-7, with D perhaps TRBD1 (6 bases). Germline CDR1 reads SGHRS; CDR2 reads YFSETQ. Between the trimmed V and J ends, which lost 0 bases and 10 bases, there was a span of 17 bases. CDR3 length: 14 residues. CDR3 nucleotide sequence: TGCGCCAGCAGCTTGGATGTTTTGGGCAGGGGCCAGTACTTC. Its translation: CASSLDVLGRGQYF. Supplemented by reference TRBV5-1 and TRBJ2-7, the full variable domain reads KAGVTQTPRYLIKTRGQQVTLSCSPISGHRSVSWYQQTPGQGLQFLFEYFSETQRNKGNFPGRFSGRQFSNSRSEMNVSTLELGDSALYLCASSLDVLGRGQYFGPGTRLTVT.

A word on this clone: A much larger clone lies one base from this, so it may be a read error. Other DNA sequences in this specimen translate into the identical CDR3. The CDR3 spells CASTSGNTIYF. The CDR3 DNA is TGTGCCAGCACTTCCGGAAACACCATATATTTT. The J gene is TRBJ1-3, the V gene TRBV6-5; D ambiguous. This CDR3 is built from 11 residues. V shed 7 bases and J shed 4 bases, with 5 bases lying between them. Germline V gene sequence: CDR1 MNHEY, CDR2 SVGAGI.

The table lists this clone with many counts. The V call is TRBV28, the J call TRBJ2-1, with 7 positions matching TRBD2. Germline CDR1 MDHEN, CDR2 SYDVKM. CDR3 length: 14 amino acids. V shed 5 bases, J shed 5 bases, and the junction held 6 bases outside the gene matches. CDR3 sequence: CASSDWGGNNEQFF. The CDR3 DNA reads TGTGCCAGCAGTGACTGGGGGGGGAACAATGAGCAGTTCTTC. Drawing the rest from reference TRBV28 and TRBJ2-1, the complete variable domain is DVKVTQSSRYLVKRTGEKVFLECVQDMDHENMFWYRQDPGLGLRLIYFSYDVKMKEKGDIPEGYSVSREKKERFSLILESASTNQTSMYLCASSDWGGNNEQFFGPGTRLTVL.

CDR3 protein: CASSMHEETGEQYF. The CDR3 coding sequence is TGTGCCAGTAGTATGCACGAGGAGACGGGGGAGCAGTACTTC. The J gene is TRBJ2-7, the V gene TRBV19; D possibly corresponds to TRBD2 (5 bases). This CDR3 has 14 amino acids. From germline, CDR1 is LNHDA and CDR2 SQIVND (reference sequence). V lost 3 bases, J lost 7 bases, and 16 bases lay in between.

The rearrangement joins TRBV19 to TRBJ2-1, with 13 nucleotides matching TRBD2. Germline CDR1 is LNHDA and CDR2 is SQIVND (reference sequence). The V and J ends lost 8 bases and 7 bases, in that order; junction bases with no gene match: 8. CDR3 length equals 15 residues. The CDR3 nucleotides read TGTGCCAGTTCCAGAACTAGCGGGAGGGTAAATGAGCAGTTCTTC. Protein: CASSRTSGRVNEQFF.

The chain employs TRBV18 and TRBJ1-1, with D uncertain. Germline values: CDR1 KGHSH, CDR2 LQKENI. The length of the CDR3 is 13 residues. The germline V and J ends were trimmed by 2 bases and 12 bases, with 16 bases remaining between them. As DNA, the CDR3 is TGTGCCAGCTCACCATCCGGGCCTCCTGGGACTTTCTTT. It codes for CASSPSGPPGTFF.

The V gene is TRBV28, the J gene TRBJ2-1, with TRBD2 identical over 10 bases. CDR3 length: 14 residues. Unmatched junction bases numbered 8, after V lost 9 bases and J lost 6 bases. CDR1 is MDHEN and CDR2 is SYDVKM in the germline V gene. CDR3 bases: TGTGCCAGTAGAGCGGGAGGGCCGGTCAATGAGCAGTTCTTC. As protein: CASRAGGPVNEQFF.

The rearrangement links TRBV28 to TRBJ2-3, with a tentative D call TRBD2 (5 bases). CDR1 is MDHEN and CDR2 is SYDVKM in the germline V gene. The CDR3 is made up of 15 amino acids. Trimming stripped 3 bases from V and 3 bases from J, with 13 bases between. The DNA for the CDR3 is TGTGCCAGCAGTTTGAGTCTTAGCGATACAGATACGCAGTATTTT. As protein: CASSLSLSDTDTQYF.

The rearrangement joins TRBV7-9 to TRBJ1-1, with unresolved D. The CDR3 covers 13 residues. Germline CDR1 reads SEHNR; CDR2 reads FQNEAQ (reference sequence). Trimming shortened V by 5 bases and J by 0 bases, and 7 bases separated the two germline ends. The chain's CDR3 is CASSPHMNTEAFF. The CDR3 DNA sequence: TGTGCCAGCAGCCCTCACATGAACACTGAAGCTTTCTTT.

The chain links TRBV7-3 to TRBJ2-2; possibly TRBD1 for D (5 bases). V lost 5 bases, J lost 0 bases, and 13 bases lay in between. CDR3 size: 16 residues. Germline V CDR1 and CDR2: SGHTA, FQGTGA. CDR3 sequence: CASSPQGATNTGELFF. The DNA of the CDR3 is TGTGCCAGCAGCCCGCAGGGCGCAACGAACACCGGGGAGCTGTTTTTT.

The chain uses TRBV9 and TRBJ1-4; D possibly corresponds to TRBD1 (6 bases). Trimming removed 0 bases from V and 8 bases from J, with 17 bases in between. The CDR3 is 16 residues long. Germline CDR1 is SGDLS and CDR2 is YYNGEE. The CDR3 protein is CASSVGGAFRGEKLFF. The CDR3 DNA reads TGTGCCAGCAGCGTAGGGGGGGCGTTTCGAGGAGAAAAACTGTTTTTT.

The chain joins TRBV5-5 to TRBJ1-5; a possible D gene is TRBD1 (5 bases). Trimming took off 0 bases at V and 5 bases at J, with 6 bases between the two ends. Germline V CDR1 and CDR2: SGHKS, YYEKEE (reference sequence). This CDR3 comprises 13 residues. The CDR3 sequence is CASSLAGDQPQHF. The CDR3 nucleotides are TGTGCCAGCAGCTTGGCGGGGGATCAGCCCCAGCATTTT. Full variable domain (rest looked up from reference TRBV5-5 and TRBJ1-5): DAGVTQSPTHLIKTRGQQVTLRCSPISGHKSVSWYQQVLGQGPQFIFQYYEKEERGRGNFPDRFSARQFPNYSSELNVNALLLGDSALYLCASSLAGDQPQHFGDGTRLSIL.

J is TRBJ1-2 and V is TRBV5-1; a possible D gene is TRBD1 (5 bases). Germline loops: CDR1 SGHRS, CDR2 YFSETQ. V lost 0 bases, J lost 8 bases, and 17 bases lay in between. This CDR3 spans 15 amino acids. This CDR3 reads CASSLGGQQGSGYTF. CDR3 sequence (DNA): TGCGCCAGCAGCTTGGGAGGGCAGCAGGGATCCGGCTACACCTTC. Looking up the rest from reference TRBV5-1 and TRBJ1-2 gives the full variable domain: KAGVTQTPRYLIKTRGQQVTLSCSPISGHRSVSWYQQTPGQGLQFLFEYFSETQRNKGNFPGRFSGRQFSNSRSEMNVSTLELGDSALYLCASSLGGQQGSGYTFGSGTRLTVV.

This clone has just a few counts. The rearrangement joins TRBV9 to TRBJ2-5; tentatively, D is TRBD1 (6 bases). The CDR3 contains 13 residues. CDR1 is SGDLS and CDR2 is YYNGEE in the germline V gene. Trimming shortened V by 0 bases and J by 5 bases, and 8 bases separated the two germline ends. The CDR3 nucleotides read TGTGCCAGCAGCGTAGACAGGGCGGAGACCCAGTACTTC. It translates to CASSVDRAETQYF.

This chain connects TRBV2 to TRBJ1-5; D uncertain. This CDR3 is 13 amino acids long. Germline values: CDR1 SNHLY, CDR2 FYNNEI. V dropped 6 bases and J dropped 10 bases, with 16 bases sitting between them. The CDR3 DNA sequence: TGTGCCAGCAGCGAGCAGACCGTGGTACCCCAGCATTTT. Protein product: CASSEQTVVPQHF.

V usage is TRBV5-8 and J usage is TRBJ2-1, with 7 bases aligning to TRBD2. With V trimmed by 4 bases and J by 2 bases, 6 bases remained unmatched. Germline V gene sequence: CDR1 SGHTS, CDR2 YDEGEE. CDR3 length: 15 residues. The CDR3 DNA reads TGTGCCAGCAGCGGGCGGCTAGCGGCCTACAATGAGCAGTTCTTC. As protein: CASSGRLAAYNEQFF.

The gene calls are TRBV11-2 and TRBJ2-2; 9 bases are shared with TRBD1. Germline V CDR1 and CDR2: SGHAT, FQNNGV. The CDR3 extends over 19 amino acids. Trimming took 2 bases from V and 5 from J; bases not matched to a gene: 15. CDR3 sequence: CASSLLWGSGTGLTGELFF. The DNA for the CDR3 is TGTGCCAGCAGCTTACTTTGGGGGTCAGGGACAGGGTTAACCGGGGAGCTGTTTTTT.

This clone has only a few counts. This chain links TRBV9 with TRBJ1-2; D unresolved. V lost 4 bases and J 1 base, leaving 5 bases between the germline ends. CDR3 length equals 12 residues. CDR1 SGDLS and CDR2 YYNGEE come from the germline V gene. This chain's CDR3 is CASSPHNYGYTF. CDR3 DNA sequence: TGTGCCAGCAGCCCGCATAACTATGGCTACACCTTC.

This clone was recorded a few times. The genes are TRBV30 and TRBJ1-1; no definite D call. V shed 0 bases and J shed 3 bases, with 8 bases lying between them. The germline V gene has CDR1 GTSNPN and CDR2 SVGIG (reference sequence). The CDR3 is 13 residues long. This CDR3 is CAWSVHSDTEAFF. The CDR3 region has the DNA TGTGCCTGGAGTGTACATTCGGACACTGAAGCTTTCTTT.